The 18 T cell receptor beta chains below were found in one sample sequenced in a study of monozygotic twins with inflammatory bowel disease. Each CDR3 protein gets one entry in TCRdb, which reprocessed the 5' RACE reads and gives no DNA. The clone table shows 440,000 or so distinct CDR3 sequences, with the ten largest holding under 3%. Sequencing used blood. The receptors were sampled from a human donor with ulcerative colitis or Crohn's disease, or a healthy co-twin of an affected twin (not recorded which).

The chain joins TRBV4-1 to TRBJ1-2; TCRdb's D call, TRBD1, is unchecked because there is no DNA. The CDR3 loop spans 14 amino acids. The germline V gene encodes CDR1 MGHRA and CDR2 YSYEKL. CDR3 region: CTSSPPDRAGGYTF.

The chain recombines TRBV7-2 with TRBJ2-7; without DNA, the TCRdb call of TRBD2 cannot be checked. Germline values: CDR1 SGHTA, CDR2 FQGNSA. This CDR3 region has 15 residues. The CDR3 protein is CASSRLAGGSSEQYF.

This chain joins TRBV19 and TRBJ1-5. Germline assignment: CDR1 LNHDA and CDR2 SQIVND (reference sequence). The CDR3 consists of 14 residues. CDR3 residues: CASSIVGNNQPQHF.

V gene TRBV20-1 combines with J gene TRBJ2-5; checking the TCRdb D call of TRBD2 is not possible without DNA. CDR1 is DFQATT, CDR2 SNEGSKA, per germline (reference sequence). The CDR3 has 15 residues. CDR3 protein: CSAQGLAGAQETQYF.

J is TRBJ2-2 and V is TRBV5-1; as DNA is missing, the TRBD1 call by TCRdb cannot be tested. CDR1 and CDR2 from the germline V gene are SGHRS and YFSETQ. The CDR3 has 14 amino acids. Here the CDR3 reads CASVRDPNTGELFF.

The rearrangement joins TRBV12-3 or TRBV12-4 to TRBJ2-3; TCRdb selects TRBD2, and the lack of DNA leaves this call unchecked. The CDR3 is 16 amino acids. The CDR3 reads CASRDSSGSGTDTQYF.

This rearrangement joins TRBV4-1 to TRBJ2-7. Germline V lookup: CDR1 MGHRA, CDR2 YSYEKL. The CDR3 covers 15 residues. The CDR3: CASSQGFDGGYEQYF.

The chain combines TRBV12-3 or TRBV12-4 with TRBJ2-3. This CDR3 has 13 residues. CDR3 amino acids: CASSFGFTDTQYF.

The V and J genes are TRBV7-6 and TRBJ2-1; TCRdb names TRBD1, which stays unverified in the absence of DNA. The CDR3 has 18 amino acids. Germline V gene data show CDR1 as SGHVS and CDR2 as FNYEAQ. CDR3 sequence reads: CASSLLDSNAPNHNEQFF. The full variable domain, with the rest looked up from reference TRBV7-6 and TRBJ2-1, is GAGVSQSPRYKVTKRGQDVALRCDPISGHVSLYWYRQALGQGPEFLTYFNYEAQQDKSGLPNDRFSAERPEGSISTLTIQRTEQRDSAMYRCASSLLDSNAPNHNEQFFGPGTRLTVL.

The gene calls are TRBV12-3 or TRBV12-4 and TRBJ2-1; TCRdb outputs TRBD2, but without DNA this stays unchecked. This CDR3 is 13 amino acids long. The CDR3 region is CASISGGGNEQFF.

This chain connects TRBV27 to TRBJ2-2; as DNA is missing, the TRBD1 call by TCRdb cannot be tested. Germline-derived CDR1 and CDR2 are MNHEY and SMNVEV (reference sequence). The CDR3 has 15 amino acids. The CDR3: CASRNRAPNTGELFF.

The rearrangement joins TRBV6-5 to TRBJ2-6; the D call from TCRdb, TRBD1, cannot be confirmed without DNA. Germline CDR1 reads MNHEY; CDR2 reads SVGAGI. The CDR3 sequence is 15 residues long. This CDR3 is CASSLTASGANVLTF.

The chain employs TRBV5-1 and TRBJ2-7; TCRdb indicates TRBD1, and absent DNA this call remains unverified. The CDR3 is made up of 14 amino acids. CDR1 is SGHRS, CDR2 YFSETQ, per germline. CDR3 protein: CASSLSKGHYEQYF.

This chain joins TRBV6-2 or TRBV6-3 and TRBJ2-2. Germline V gene lookup returns CDR1 MNHEY and CDR2 SVGEGT. CDR3 length: 13 amino acids. This CDR3 is CASTYLVTGELFF.

This chain uses TRBV7-2 with TRBJ2-3. Germline V CDR1 and CDR2: SGHTA, FQGNSA. The CDR3 runs 15 residues. CDR3 amino acids: CASSSSDLRRDTQYF.

The V and J genes are TRBV6-2 or TRBV6-3 and TRBJ1-5; lacking DNA, the TRBD1 call made by TCRdb goes unchecked. The CDR3 has 16 residues. Germline V gene data show CDR1 as MNHEY and CDR2 as SVGEGT. CDR3 region: CASSYRRTGLNQPQHF.

CDR3: CSARLAGRPGELFF. The chain is built from TRBV20-1 and TRBJ2-2; absent DNA, TCRdb's TRBD2 call cannot be checked. Germline values: CDR1 DFQATT, CDR2 SNEGSKA (reference sequence). The CDR3 is 14 amino acids.

The chain recombines TRBV19 with TRBJ2-2; TCRdb's D call of TRBD1 is untestable without DNA. This CDR3 has 14 amino acids. CDR1 and CDR2 from the germline V gene are LNHDA and SQIVND (reference sequence). CDR3 amino acids: CASSWGTNTGELFF.